This T cell receptor (beta chain) was captured in a study of glioma-infiltrating T cells. Study summary: Before surgery, glioma patients received dexamethasone for at most six days. Approximately 1 million peripheral T cells were targeted at about 4- to 10-fold coverage.

Concerning this clonotype itself: What it binds is unknown. Germline and junction disagree at one end, which may indicate a read error.

Study-wide points: Tissue and blood shared very few CDR3 sequences.

Looked up from germline, CDR1 is DFQATT and CDR2 is SNEGSKA (reference sequence). The CDR3 length is 16 residues. The iRepertoire nested amplicon-rescue multiplex PCR amplified TCR alpha and beta CDR3s from RNA. Tissue mRNA or PBMC total RNA, roughly 100-400 ng, went into one-step reverse transcription and amplification. TCRdb analysed the multiplex PCR reads with MiXCR anew, one entry per CDR3 protein. The sample records around 390,000 distinct CDR3 sequences, 41% being singletons. V and J are TRBV20-1 and TRBJ1-1; no definite D call. The source of this sequence is a human donor with low-grade glioma or glioblastoma, undergoing nonglioma brain surgery, or in good health (not recorded which). The sequencing input was glioma tissue, nonneoplastic brain tissue, or PBMCs (not recorded which). The CDR3 nucleotides are TGCAGTGCTAGAGACCAACAGACCGCAACCCACACTGAAGATTTCTTT. Protein product: CSARDQQTATHTEDFF.